These T cell receptor beta chains were read from a single sample in a study of T cells after posttransplantation cyclophosphamide. The method was immunoSEQ multiplex PCR; TCRdb's version includes in-frame clones alone and lacks a portion of them. This sample has 2,500 to 3,500 clones, with 70% to 80% found just once. The source material was PBMCs, sampled around 6 months after allogeneic stem cell transplant with posttransplant cyclophosphamide. The source of these receptors is a male patient in his sixties who received an allogeneic stem cell transplant from a related donor and was CMV-positive. These T cells may partly come from the graft donor. The CDR3 runs from the conserved cysteine through the conserved F or W.

v_gene,CDR3aa
TRBV27,CASSLSNRGTEAFF
TRBV5-4,CASSFGSEQFF
TRBV15,CATLTGGMNTEAFF
TRBV4-2,CASSQGRDEQFF
TRBV6-5,CASSPTGNYEQYF
TRBV30,CAWSPGTAWETQYF
TRBV28,CASSWGRQPQHF
TRBV19,CASTTTGYSNQPQHF
TRBV4-3,CASSQAGAAKNIQYF
TRBV5-6,CVSSLARGQPQHF
TRBV29-1,CSVTLGGAGQPQHF
TRBV28,CASSRQGARTGELFF
TRBV7-2,CASSFEEGPSDTQYF
TRBV15,CATSRGGQGTNEQYF
TRBV15,CATSSTRATGYTF
TRBV7-2,CASSLGDRVIYGYTF
TRBV9,CASSAPERVAGNTIYF
TRBV5-1,CASSLGLALSGTQYF
TRBV4-3,CASSRRLGDEAFF
TRBV7-2,CASSLVGTGATDTQYF
TRBV29-1,CSVDPGLTGTEAFF
TRBV9,CASSVGGRGHNEQFF
TRBV5-5,CASSLDRASNQPQHF
TRBV6-5,CASSQGAGNTIYF
TRBV27,CASSSNQGDSGANVLTF
TRBV6-1,CASTQSTNTGELFF
TRBV16,CASSQSSVTEAFF
TRBV30,CAWNPGVATNEKLFF
TRBV28,CASREDSTYEQYF
TRBV5-4,CASSPSAGSTGELFF
TRBV19,CASSVAGGRETQYF
TRBV28,CATLRGQETQYF
TRBV11-1,CASSLESVRETQYF
TRBV5-6,CASSRRAGLNTGELFF
TRBV7-9,CASSLVDSNSPLHF
TRBV5-6,CASAAGTGEGNEQFF
TRBV6-5,CASSYTSGSYEQYF
TRBV4-3,CASSQDYGGPFGAFF
TRBV11-1,CASSLDSEAFF
TRBV7-3,CASSLDPGGNSPLHF
TRBV19,CASSHGTGPYGYTF
TRBV19,CASSRQGAGDTQYF
TRBV7-8,CASSLVLVTGELFF
TRBV2,CASSEGHSPLHF